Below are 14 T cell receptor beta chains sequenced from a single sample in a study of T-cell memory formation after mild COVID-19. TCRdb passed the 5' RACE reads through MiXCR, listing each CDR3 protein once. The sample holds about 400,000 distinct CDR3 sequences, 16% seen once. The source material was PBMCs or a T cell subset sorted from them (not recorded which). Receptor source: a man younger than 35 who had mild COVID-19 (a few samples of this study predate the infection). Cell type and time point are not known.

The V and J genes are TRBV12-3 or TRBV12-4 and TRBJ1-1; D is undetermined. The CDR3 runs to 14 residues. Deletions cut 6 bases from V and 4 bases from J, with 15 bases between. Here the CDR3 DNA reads TGTGCCAGCAGCACCGCGGGGTTTGGCACTGAAGCTTTCTTT. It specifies CASSTAGFGTEAFF.

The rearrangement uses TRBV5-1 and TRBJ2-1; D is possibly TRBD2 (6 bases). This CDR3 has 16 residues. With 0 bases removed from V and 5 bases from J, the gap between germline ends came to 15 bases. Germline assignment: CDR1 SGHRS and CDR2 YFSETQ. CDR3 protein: CASSLAVGGVNNEQFF. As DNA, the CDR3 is TGCGCCAGCAGCTTGGCCGTGGGCGGGGTGAACAATGAGCAGTTCTTC.

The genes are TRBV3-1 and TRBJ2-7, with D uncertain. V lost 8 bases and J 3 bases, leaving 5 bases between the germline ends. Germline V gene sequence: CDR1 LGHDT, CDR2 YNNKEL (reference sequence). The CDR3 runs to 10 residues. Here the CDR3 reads CASVFYEQYF. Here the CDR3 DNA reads TGTGCCAGCGTCTTCTACGAGCAGTACTTC.

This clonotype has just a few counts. CDR3 in DNA: TGTGCCAGCATCCCAGGGACAGGGGTAGTGGATACGCAGTATTTT. Translated, it gives CASIPGTGVVDTQYF. The V gene is TRBV28, the J gene TRBJ2-3; 10 nucleotides line up with TRBD1. The CDR3 consists of 15 residues. V shed 7 bases and J 6 bases; nucleotides not matched to a gene: 10. Germline values: CDR1 MDHEN, CDR2 SYDVKM.

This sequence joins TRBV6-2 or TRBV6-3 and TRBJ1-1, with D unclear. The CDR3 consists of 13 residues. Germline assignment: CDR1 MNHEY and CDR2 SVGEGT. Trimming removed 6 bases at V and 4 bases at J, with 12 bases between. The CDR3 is CASRPRGGTEAFF. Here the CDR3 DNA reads TGTGCCAGCAGGCCTCGGGGAGGCACTGAAGCTTTCTTT.

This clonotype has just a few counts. CDR3 sequence: CASSLASGLTFSEGEAFF. CDR3 nucleotides: TGTGCCAGCAGCTTGGCGTCGGGCCTGACATTTTCTGAGGGTGAAGCTTTCTTT. The rearrangement joins TRBV5-5 to TRBJ1-1; D gene unclear. Trimming took 0 bases from V and 7 from J, leaving 25 bases between them. The CDR3 has 18 amino acids. CDR1 is SGHKS, CDR2 YYEKEE, per germline (reference sequence).

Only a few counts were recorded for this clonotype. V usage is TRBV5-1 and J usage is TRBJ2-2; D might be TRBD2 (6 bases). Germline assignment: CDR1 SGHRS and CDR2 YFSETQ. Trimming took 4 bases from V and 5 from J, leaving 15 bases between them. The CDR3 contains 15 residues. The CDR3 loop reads CASSRGPSGTGELFF. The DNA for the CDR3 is TGCGCCAGCAGCCGAGGGCCAAGCGGGACCGGGGAGCTGTTTTTT.

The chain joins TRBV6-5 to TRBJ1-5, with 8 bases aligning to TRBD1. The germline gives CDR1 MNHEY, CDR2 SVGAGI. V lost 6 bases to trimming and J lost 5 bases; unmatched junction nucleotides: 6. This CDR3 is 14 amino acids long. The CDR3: CASRPTGDYQPQHF. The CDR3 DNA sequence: TGTGCCAGCAGGCCGACAGGGGATTATCAGCCCCAGCATTTT.

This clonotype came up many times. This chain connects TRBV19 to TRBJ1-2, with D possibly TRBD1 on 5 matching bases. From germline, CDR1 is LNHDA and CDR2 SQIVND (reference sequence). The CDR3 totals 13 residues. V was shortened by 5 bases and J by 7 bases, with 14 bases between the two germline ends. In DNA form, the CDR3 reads TGTGCCAGTAGTGTTTTCGAAGACAGTGGCTACACCTTC. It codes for CASSVFEDSGYTF.

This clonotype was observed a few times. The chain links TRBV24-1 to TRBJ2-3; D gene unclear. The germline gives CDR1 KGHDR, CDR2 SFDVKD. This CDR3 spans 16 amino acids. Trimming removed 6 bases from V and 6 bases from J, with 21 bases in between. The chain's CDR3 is CATSWGFTLGVDTQYF. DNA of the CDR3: TGTGCCACCAGTTGGGGTTTTACTTTGGGTGTGGATACGCAGTATTTT.

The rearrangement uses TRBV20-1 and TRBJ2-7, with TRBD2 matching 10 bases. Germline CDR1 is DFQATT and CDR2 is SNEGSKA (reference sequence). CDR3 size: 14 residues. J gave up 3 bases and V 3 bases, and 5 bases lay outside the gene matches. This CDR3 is CSASWTSGNYEQYV. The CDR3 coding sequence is TGCAGTGCTAGTTGGACTAGCGGTAACTACGAGCAGTACGTC.

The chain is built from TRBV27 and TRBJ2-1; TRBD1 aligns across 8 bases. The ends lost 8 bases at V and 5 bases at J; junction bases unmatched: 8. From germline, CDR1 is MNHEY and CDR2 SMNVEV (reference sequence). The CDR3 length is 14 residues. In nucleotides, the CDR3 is TGTGCCAGCCGCCGGGACAGGAGAAACAATGAGCAGTTCTTC. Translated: CASRRDRRNNEQFF.

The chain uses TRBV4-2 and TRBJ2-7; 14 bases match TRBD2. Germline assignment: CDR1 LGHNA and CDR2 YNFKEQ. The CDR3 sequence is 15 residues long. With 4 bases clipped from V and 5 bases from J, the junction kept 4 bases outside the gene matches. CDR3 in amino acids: CASSRGTSGGNEQYV. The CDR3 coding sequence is TGTGCCAGCAGCCGCGGGACTAGCGGGGGTAACGAGCAGTACGTC.

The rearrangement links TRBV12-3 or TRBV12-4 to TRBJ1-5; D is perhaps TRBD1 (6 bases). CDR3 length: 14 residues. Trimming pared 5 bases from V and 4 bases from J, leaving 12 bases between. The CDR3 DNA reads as TGTGCCAGCAGTCCTGGACAGCAAAATCAGCCCCAGCATTTT. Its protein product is CASSPGQQNQPQHF.